The 27 T cell receptor beta chains below were found in one sample sequenced in a study of cytomegalovirus exposure and HLA in healthy donors. Primers included in the PCR were 60 Vbeta and 13 Jbeta primers. Produced via immunoSEQ multiplex PCR; TCRdb's table is partial and in-frame only. The sample contains some 240,000 clones, 70% to 80% of which appear only once. The sequencing sample was made of PBMCs. The receptors were gathered from a male donor in good health and CMV-seronegative.

CDR3: CASSISEANYGYTF. The CDR3 nucleotides are TGTGCCAGTAGTATCAGTGAAGCTAACTATGGCTACACCTTC. The chain is built from TRBV19 and TRBJ1-2, with D uncertain. The ends were cut back, 3 bases at V and 0 bases at J, with 8 bases in the middle. Germline V lookup: CDR1 LNHDA, CDR2 SQIVND (reference sequence). The CDR3 totals 14 residues.

The gene calls are TRBV7-2 and TRBJ2-3; D might be TRBD1 (5 bases). The CDR3 sequence is 12 residues long. V lost 3 bases, J lost 4 bases, and 5 bases lay in between. Germline V CDR1 and CDR2: SGHTA, FQGNSA. The CDR3: CASSFRADTQYF. As DNA, the CDR3 is TGTGCCAGCAGCTTCAGGGCAGATACGCAGTATTTT. The variable domain in full, completed from reference TRBV7-2 and TRBJ2-3, reads GAGVSQSPSNKVTEKGKDVELRCDPISGHTALYWYRQSLGQGLEFLIYFQGNSAPDKSGLPSDRFSAERTGGSVSTLTIQRTQQEDSAVYLCASSFRADTQYFGPGTRLTVL.

Points on this clone: An end of the junction differs from the germline gene, which may be a read error. J is TRBJ1-5 and V is TRBV2; possibly TRBD1 for D (5 bases). The length of the CDR3 is 15 residues. CDR1 SNHLY and CDR2 FYNNEI come from the germline V gene. The CDR3 coding sequence is TGTGCCAGCAGGGAAGTCGGGGGGGTAGGTCAGCCCCAGCATTTT. The encoded protein is CASREVGGVGQPQHF.

This clone was picked up a small number of times. The chain employs TRBV25-1 and TRBJ1-2, with TRBD1 matching 9 bases. The junction had 5 bases not matched to a gene; V was cut back by 2 bases and J by 4 bases. Per the germline V gene, CDR1 is MGHDK and CDR2 is SYGVNS. This CDR3 has 15 amino acids. The CDR3 reads CASSEHGTGIYGYTF. For the CDR3, the DNA is TGTGCCAGCAGTGAACATGGGACAGGGATCTATGGCTACACCTTC.

V usage is TRBV30 and J usage is TRBJ1-6; D possibly corresponds to TRBD1 (5 bases). Trimming cost V 1 base and J 6 bases, with 13 bases left between them. There are 15 residues in the CDR3. Germline V gives CDR1 GTSNPN, CDR2 SVGIG (reference sequence). DNA of the CDR3: TGTGCCTGGAGTGCTGGGGGGGGGAGTAATTCACCCCTCCACTTT. Translation: CAWSAGGGSNSPLHF.

The CDR3 DNA reads TGTGCCAGCAGCTCGCGGGAACCCGAGAGGGCTGGGGCCAACGTCCTGACTTTC. It specifies CASSSREPERAGANVLTF. The chain joins TRBV7-9 to TRBJ2-6; tentative D call: TRBD2 (6 bases). Germline values: CDR1 SEHNR, CDR2 FQNEAQ (reference sequence). V shed 4 bases and J shed 2 bases, with 18 bases lying between them. This CDR3 has 18 amino acids.

There are a few counts of this clone. This chain joins TRBV27 and TRBJ2-7; 7 nucleotides align to TRBD1. CDR1 is MNHEY and CDR2 is SMNVEV in the germline V gene (reference sequence). The CDR3 consists of 14 residues. Losses at the gene ends were 5 bases for V and 8 bases for J; bases not matched to a gene: 12. CDR3 residues: CASSPIQIQGKQYF. Written as DNA, the CDR3 is TGTGCCAGCAGTCCAATACAAATACAGGGGAAGCAGTACTTC.

This clone appeared a few times. CDR3 DNA: TGTGCCATCAGTAACGCGGCAGATAATCAGCCCCAGCATTTT. It codes for CAISNAADNQPQHF. The rearrangement joins TRBV10-3 to TRBJ1-5, with D unresolved. Germline lookup yields CDR1 ENHRY and CDR2 SYGVKD. V was shortened by 5 bases and J by 4 bases, with 12 bases between the two germline ends. There are 14 residues in the CDR3.

The chain couples TRBV6-1 to TRBJ2-7; TRBD2 is a possible D gene (6 bases). This CDR3 spans 14 amino acids. Germline CDR1 and CDR2: MNHNS and SASEGT. With 4 bases removed from V and 3 bases from J, the gap between germline ends came to 13 bases. DNA of the CDR3: TGTGCCAGCAGTGTCCTGGAGGGGAGCTACGAGCAGTACTTC. This sequence encodes CASSVLEGSYEQYF.

The chain recombines TRBV19 with TRBJ2-4; 9 positions match TRBD2. With V trimmed by 3 bases and J by 5 bases, 8 bases remained unmatched. Germline V gives CDR1 LNHDA, CDR2 SQIVND (reference sequence). CDR3 length: 16 residues. DNA of the CDR3: TGTGCCAGTAGTATCTTTGGCGGGAGGGCCGAAAACATTCAGTACTTC. Protein: CASSIFGGRAENIQYF.

The J gene is TRBJ1-1, the V gene TRBV11-1; perhaps TRBD1 as D (6 bases). The CDR3 runs 14 residues. V was cut by 7 bases and J by 1 base, with 13 bases left in between. Germline values: CDR1 SGHAT, CDR2 FQDESV (reference sequence). CDR3 loop: CASTFTGPNTEAFF. DNA for the CDR3: TGTGCCAGCACCTTTACAGGGCCGAACACTGAAGCTTTCTTT.

This chain links TRBV10-3 with TRBJ2-5; D is ambiguous. The end of the DNA aligns better with TRBJ2-7, so the J call may be wrong. The CDR3 spans 13 residues. Germline CDR1 and CDR2: ENHRY and SYGVKD. As DNA, the CDR3 is TGTGCCATCGGTCCCCAGACTCCCCACGAGCAGTACTTC. Amino acids: CAIGPQTPHEQYF.

The chain combines TRBV27 with TRBJ2-3, with 7 bases that match TRBD2. CDR3 size: 14 residues. Germline CDR1 reads MNHEY; CDR2 reads SMNVEV (reference sequence). The V and J ends lost 6 bases and 1 base, in that order; junction bases with no gene match: 4. CDR3 sequence reads: CASSRDYRTDTQYF. For the CDR3, the DNA is TGTGCCAGCAGCCGGGACTACCGCACAGATACGCAGTATTTT.

V gene TRBV19 combines with J gene TRBJ2-1, with 12 nucleotides matching TRBD2. The CDR3 is 14 residues long. The ends lost 4 bases at V and 6 bases at J; junction bases unmatched: 1. Germline-derived CDR1 and CDR2 are LNHDA and SQIVND (reference sequence). CDR3 region: CASSRLAGVNEQFF. CDR3 sequence (DNA): TGTGCCAGTAGTAGACTAGCGGGGGTCAATGAGCAGTTCTTC. The variable domain in full, completed from reference TRBV19 and TRBJ2-1, reads DGGITQSPKYLFRKEGQNVTLSCEQNLNHDAMYWYRQDPGQGLRLIYYSQIVNDFQKGDIAEGYSVSREKKESFPLTVTSAQKNPTAFYLCASSRLAGVNEQFFGPGTRLTVL.

This clone was seen more than once but under ten times. This chain connects TRBV29-1 to TRBJ1-4, with D hard to call. Trimming removed 5 bases at V and 0 bases at J, with 10 bases between. This CDR3 spans 14 amino acids. Germline CDR1 is SQVTM and CDR2 is ANQGSEA. The CDR3 reads CSVKHPATNEKLFF. The CDR3 DNA reads as TGCAGCGTTAAGCATCCTGCAACTAATGAAAAACTGTTTTTT.

With respect to this clone: At one of its ends the junction is not consistent with the germline gene, which may arise from a read error. This rearrangement joins TRBV2 to TRBJ2-5, with 7 bases fitting TRBD2. CDR3 length: 15 residues. The germline V gene encodes CDR1 SNHLY and CDR2 FYNNEI. CDR3 bases: TGTGCCAGTAGTGTGGGCGGGAGTAATGGAGAGACCCAGTACTTC. Protein sequence: CASSVGGSNGETQYF. The whole variable domain, remainder taken from reference TRBV2 and TRBJ2-5, is EPEVTQTPSHQVTQMGQEVILRCVPISNHLYFYWYRQILGQKVEFLVSFYNNEISEKSEIFDDQFSVERPDGSNFTLKIRSTKLEDSAMYFCASSVGGSNGETQYFGPGTRLLVL.

The chain has TRBV29-1 and TRBJ1-3; D is perhaps TRBD1 (5 bases). Germline V gives CDR1 SQVTM, CDR2 ANQGSEA. V was shortened by 6 bases and J by 0 bases, with 12 bases between the two germline ends. This CDR3 has 14 residues. CDR3 nucleotides: TGCAGCGTCCGACCAGGGTACTCTGGAAACACCATATATTTT. It encodes CSVRPGYSGNTIYF.

The chain combines TRBV5-1 with TRBJ2-1, with a tentative D call TRBD2 (6 bases). V was shortened by 4 bases and J by 8 bases, with 16 bases between the two germline ends. The CDR3 extends over 14 amino acids. Germline V gene lookup returns CDR1 SGHRS and CDR2 YFSETQ. The CDR3 nucleotides are TGCGCCAGCAGCACCTGGCGGGGAAGCGATGAGCAGTTCTTC. This translates into CASSTWRGSDEQFF.

The chain is built from TRBV18 and TRBJ1-4; 7 bases map to TRBD1. V lost 3 bases and J lost 4; bases outside the gene matches: 5. CDR3 length: 15 residues. Germline V gene data show CDR1 as KGHSH and CDR2 as LQKENI. The CDR3 nucleotides read TGTGCCAGCTCACCGCCGACAGGGAATAATGAAAAACTGTTTTTT. Translation: CASSPPTGNNEKLFF.

The chain is built from TRBV30 and TRBJ2-7; D ambiguous. The CDR3 is 13 residues long. CDR1 GTSNPN and CDR2 SVGIG come from the germline V gene (reference sequence). The V end was cut by 2 bases, the J end by 2 bases, with 10 bases between. This chain's CDR3 is CAWSSGGPYEQYF. CDR3 DNA sequence: TGTGCCTGGAGTTCTGGTGGGCCCTACGAGCAGTACTTC.

This clone was counted a single time. The chain links TRBV27 to TRBJ2-3, with 10 nucleotides matching TRBD2. The length of the CDR3 is 17 residues. Germline V gene lookup returns CDR1 MNHEY and CDR2 SMNVEV (reference sequence). V lost 6 bases, J lost 4 bases, and 13 bases stayed unmatched. In DNA form, the CDR3 reads TGTGCCAGCAGCCTTACCGGATGGACTAGCGGTTCAGATACGCAGTATTTT. It codes for CASSLTGWTSGSDTQYF.

This chain links TRBV25-1 with TRBJ2-7; D remains unclear. The CDR3 runs to 12 residues. V lost 5 bases, J lost 1 base, and 6 bases lay in between. The germline V gene encodes CDR1 MGHDK and CDR2 SYGVNS. The chain's CDR3 is CASSPNSYEQYF. CDR3 coding DNA: TGTGCCAGCAGTCCCAATTCCTACGAGCAGTACTTC.

This chain joins TRBV29-1 and TRBJ1-1; D remains ambiguous. Germline V lookup: CDR1 SQVTM, CDR2 ANQGSEA. Trimming stripped 4 bases from V and 10 bases from J, with 16 bases between. The CDR3 length is 12 residues. The CDR3 bases are TGCAGCGTTGTGAGCAGTCAGGTGGGAGCTTTCTTT. Translation: CSVVSSQVGAFF.

Written as DNA, the CDR3 is TGCAGCGTTGAGTTCGGAGAGACAGACTCCTACGAGCAGTACTTC. Translation: CSVEFGETDSYEQYF. The chain combines TRBV29-1 with TRBJ2-7; perhaps TRBD1 as D (5 bases). There are 15 residues in the CDR3. V was cut by 3 bases and J by 0 bases, with 15 bases left in between. Germline CDR1 reads SQVTM; CDR2 reads ANQGSEA.

The chain links TRBV19 to TRBJ1-2; D may be TRBD1 (5 bases). The CDR3 loop spans 12 amino acids. CDR1 and CDR2 from the germline V gene are LNHDA and SQIVND (reference sequence). The V end was cut by 5 bases, the J end by 4 bases, with 8 bases between. The CDR3 DNA reads as TGTGCCAGTAGTGACAGAAGCTATGGCTACACCTTC. It codes for CASSDRSYGYTF.

This sequence joins TRBV6-5 and TRBJ2-3; 12 nucleotides agree with TRBD2. Trimming removed 2 bases from V and 2 bases from J; junction bases left unmatched: 2. Germline V lookup: CDR1 MNHEY, CDR2 SVGAGI. The CDR3 length is 16 residues. The CDR3 region is CASSYGLAGFTDTQYF. As DNA, the CDR3 is TGTGCCAGCAGTTACGGACTAGCGGGATTCACAGATACGCAGTATTTT.

This chain uses TRBV5-1 with TRBJ2-3; TRBD2 matches 10 bases. This CDR3 region has 15 residues. Losses at the gene ends were 2 bases for V and 6 bases for J; bases not matched to a gene: 6. Germline V gene sequence: CDR1 SGHRS, CDR2 YFSETQ. The CDR3 here is CASSFASGSRDTQYF. The CDR3 nucleotides are TGCGCCAGCAGCTTCGCTAGCGGGAGTCGGGATACGCAGTATTTT.